This T cell receptor (beta chain) was recovered during a study of beta chain features in type 1 diabetes. Study-wide points: In all four CD4+ subsets, TCRB CDR3 length was significantly, moderately reduced in type 1 diabetes.

Sequenced material consisted of expressed TCRB transcripts (all of the isolated RNA was reverse transcribed). The table came from immunoSEQ multiplex PCR; TCRdb's copy has only in-frame clones and leaves some out. The data hold about 710,000 clones, with 11% to 15% observed a single time. V lost 5 bases, J lost 6 bases, and 16 bases lay in between. Looked up from germline, CDR1 is SGHTA and CDR2 is FQGNSA. The CDR3 loop spans 15 amino acids. With regard to this clone: Its antigen is not identified.

Specimen: naive CD4+ T cells from blood. This TCR derives from a man younger than 30 with type 1 diabetes. This chain connects TRBV7-2 to TRBJ2-2; D is undetermined. The chain's CDR3 is CASSLTGPTPGELFF. In DNA form, the CDR3 reads TGTGCCAGCAGCCTCACGGGTCCTACGCCCGGGGAGCTGTTTTTT.